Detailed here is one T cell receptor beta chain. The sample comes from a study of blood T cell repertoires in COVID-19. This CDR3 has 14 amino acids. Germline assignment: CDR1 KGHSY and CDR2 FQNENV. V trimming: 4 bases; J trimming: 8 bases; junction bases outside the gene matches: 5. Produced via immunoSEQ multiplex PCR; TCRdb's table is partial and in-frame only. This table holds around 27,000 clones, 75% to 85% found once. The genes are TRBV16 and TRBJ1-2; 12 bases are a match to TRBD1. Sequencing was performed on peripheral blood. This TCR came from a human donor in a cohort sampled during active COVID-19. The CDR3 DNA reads TGTGCCAGCAGCCTCTCCGGGACAGGGGGCGGCTACACCTTC. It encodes CASSLSGTGGGYTF.